These T cell receptor beta chains were read from a single sample in a study of T-cell memory formation after mild COVID-19. TCRdb itself ran the 5' RACE reads through MiXCR, one entry per CDR3 protein. The sample contains 140,000 to 150,000 distinct CDR3 sequences, under 25% of which appear only once. The sample was PBMCs or a T cell subset sorted from them (not recorded which). Receptor source: an adult woman who had mild COVID-19 (a few samples of this study predate the infection). Cell type and time point are not known. Each CDR3 is given with its conserved first and last residue. The D gene is left open where the match is weak. Clone size is given for some rows only: seen once, a few or many times, or a class if the clone is expanded.

NA once TRBJ2-3 TRBV20-1 TGCAGTGCCAGCCAGGGCAGCACAGATACGCAGTATTTT CSASQGSTDTQYF
TRBD1 few TRBJ1-2 TRBV7-9 TGTGCCAGCAGCTTAGGAACAGGGGATCTGGGCTATGGCTACACCTTC CASSLGTGDLGYGYTF
NA few TRBJ1-1 TRBV7-3 TGTGCCAGCAGCGCGGGGACTTCCCGGAACACTGAAGCTTTCTTT CASSAGTSRNTEAFF
NA NA TRBJ2-1 TRBV20-1 TGCAGTGCTAGAGATTTATCAGCATCCTACAATGAGCAGTTCTTC CSARDLSASYNEQFF
TRBD1 many TRBJ2-7 TRBV20-1 TGCAGTCCCTATAGGGGGCACGAGCAGTACTTC CSPYRGHEQYF
NA few TRBJ1-2 TRBV30 TGTGCCTGGAGTGTACGAGGTATCTATGGCTACACCTTC CAWSVRGIYGYTF
TRBD2 few TRBJ2-7 TRBV29-1 TGCAGCGTTGCACTAGCGGGAGCACAGGGTTACGAGCAGTACTTC CSVALAGAQGYEQYF
NA once TRBJ1-1 TRBV7-2 TGTGCCAGCAGCTTAGGAGACAGGCGGAACACTGAAGCTTTCTTT CASSLGDRRNTEAFF
TRBD2 few TRBJ2-7 TRBV19 TGTGCCAGTAGGAGGACTAGCGCTGCGTCGGGCTACGAGCAGTACTTC CASRRTSAASGYEQYF
TRBD2 NA TRBJ2-1 TRBV5-1 TGCGCCAGCAGCTTCGCGGCGGGGGGCCCCAGTCCCAATGAGCAGTTCTTC CASSFAAGGPSPNEQFF
NA NA TRBJ2-7 TRBV10-3 TGTGCCATCGGAAGCCTCTACGAGCAGTACTTC CAIGSLYEQYF
NA NA TRBJ1-2 TRBV19 TGTGCCACGGCCCGGGCAAGGGGGTCCTATGGCTACACCTTC CATARARGSYGYTF
NA few TRBJ2-2 TRBV5-1 TGCGCCAGCAGCTTGTCCCAAACCGGGGAGCTGTTTTTT CASSLSQTGELFF
NA NA TRBJ1-1 TRBV20-1 TGCAGTGCCTCAAAATCTACAGGTCGCCCCGGGGGCACTGAAGCTTTCTTT CSASKSTGRPGGTEAFF
TRBD2 few TRBJ2-7 TRBV30 TGTGCCTGGAGTCTCGCGGGGGGCGGAGAGCAGTACTTC CAWSLAGGGEQYF
NA once TRBJ1-2 TRBV7-9 TGTGCCAGCAGCTCGAGCGGGGGTTACAACTATGGCTACACCTTC CASSSSGGYNYGYTF
NA few TRBJ2-7 TRBV3-1 TGTGCCAGCAGCCAAGGACAGCCCTACGAGCAGTACTTC CASSQGQPYEQYF
NA NA TRBJ2-7 TRBV9 TGTGCCAGCAGCGTAGGGGTGACACAGAGCTCCTACGAGCAGTACTTC CASSVGVTQSSYEQYF
NA few TRBJ2-1 TRBV5-5 TGTGCCAGCAGCTTGGAGGAGCTACCAAGCTCCTACAATGAGCAGTTCTTC CASSLEELPSSYNEQFF
TRBD1 few TRBJ2-2 TRBV18 TGTGCCAGCCGCGGACAGGGGGCGACCGGGGAGCTGTTTTTT CASRGQGATGELFF
NA NA TRBJ2-2 TRBV3-1 TGTGCCAGCAGCTCCTCAGGGATGGTCGGGGAGCTGTTTTTT CASSSSGMVGELFF
NA NA TRBJ2-7 TRBV7-9 TGTGCCAGCAGCCCCGCATCGGGACGGTACGAGCAGTACTTC CASSPASGRYEQYF
TRBD1 NA TRBJ1-2 TRBV27 TGTGCCAGCAGTTTAACTCCTCCCGGGACAGGGGGATATGGCTACACCTTC CASSLTPPGTGGYGYTF
NA NA TRBJ1-1 TRBV7-3 TGTGCCAGCAGCTTAATGGCAGGCAGTAACACTGAAGCTTTCTTT CASSLMAGSNTEAFF
TRBD1 NA TRBJ1-6 TRBV7-9 TGTGCCAGCAGCTTTGGGACAGTCAGCTCCTATAATTCACCCCTCCACTTT CASSFGTVSSYNSPLHF
TRBD2 NA TRBJ2-3 TRBV29-1 TGCAGCGTTGACGAGCGGGAGGCCACAGATACGCAGTATTTT CSVDEREATDTQYF
TRBD1 NA TRBJ1-2 TRBV5-1 TGCGCCAGCAGCTCTGGACAGGGGGCTTATGGCTACACCTTC CASSSGQGAYGYTF